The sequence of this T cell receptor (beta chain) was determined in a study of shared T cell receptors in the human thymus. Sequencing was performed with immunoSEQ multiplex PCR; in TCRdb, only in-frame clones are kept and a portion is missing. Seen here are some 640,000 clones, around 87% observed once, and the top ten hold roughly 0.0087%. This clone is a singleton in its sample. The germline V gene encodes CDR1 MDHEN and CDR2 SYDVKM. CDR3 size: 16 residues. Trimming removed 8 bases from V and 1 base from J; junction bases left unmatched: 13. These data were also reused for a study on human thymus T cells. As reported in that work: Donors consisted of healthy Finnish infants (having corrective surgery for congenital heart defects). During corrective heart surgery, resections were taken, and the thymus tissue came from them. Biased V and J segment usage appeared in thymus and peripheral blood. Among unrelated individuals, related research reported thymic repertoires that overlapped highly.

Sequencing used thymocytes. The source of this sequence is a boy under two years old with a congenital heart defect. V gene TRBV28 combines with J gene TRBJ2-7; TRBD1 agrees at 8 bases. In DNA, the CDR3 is TGTGCCAGCTCGGACCCCCGGAGGACAGGGTCCTACGAGCAGTACTTC. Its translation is CASSDPRRTGSYEQYF.